Following are 17 T cell receptor beta chains from one sample sequenced in a study of cytomegalovirus exposure and HLA in healthy donors. With 60 Vbeta and 13 Jbeta primers, the PCR was carried out. TCRdb's table, derived via immunoSEQ multiplex PCR, lists solely in-frame clones and lacks some. The sample has 150,000 to 200,000 clones; 85% are singletons. Sequenced input: PBMCs. Source of these receptors: a woman aged 50 to 65 in good health and CMV-seronegative.

This clone was seen only a few times. The CDR3 reads CASSLDGATGSYYGYTF. CDR3 nucleotide sequence: TGCGCCAGCAGCTTGGACGGGGCTACAGGGTCTTACTATGGCTACACCTTC. The V call is TRBV5-1, the J call TRBJ1-2, with TRBD1 as a possible D gene (6 bases). This CDR3 comprises 17 residues. Trimming took 0 bases from V and 3 from J, leaving 18 bases between them. Germline V gene lookup returns CDR1 SGHRS and CDR2 YFSETQ.

This chain joins TRBV19 and TRBJ1-2; D may be TRBD1 (5 bases). This CDR3 is built from 12 residues. V shed 10 bases and J shed 7 bases, with 16 bases lying between them. Germline V gives CDR1 LNHDA, CDR2 SQIVND (reference sequence). The CDR3 bases are TGTGCCACCAAAAATCCCGGGGGTGGCTACACCTTC. Its protein product is CATKNPGGGYTF.

The chain uses TRBV5-1 and TRBJ2-2; 11 bases fit TRBD2. The CDR3 runs 18 residues. The J segment lost 4 bases and the V segment lost 4 bases, leaving 12 bases of the junction unmatched. Germline V gives CDR1 SGHRS, CDR2 YFSETQ. The CDR3 spells CASSLGLAAPRGTGELFF. The CDR3 region has the DNA TGCGCCAGCAGCCTGGGACTAGCGGCACCACGGGGCACCGGGGAGCTGTTTTTT.

This clone was detected only once. The chain links TRBV9 to TRBJ1-4; the match to TRBD1 covers 9 bases. Germline V lookup: CDR1 SGDLS, CDR2 YYNGEE. Trimming cost V 2 bases and J 7 bases; bases outside gene matches: 6. The CDR3 covers 15 residues. CDR3 DNA: TGTGCCAGCAGCGTGATACAGGGGGCGACTGAAAAACTGTTTTTT. Amino acids: CASSVIQGATEKLFF.

This sequence joins TRBV27 and TRBJ2-1; tentative D call: TRBD1 (6 bases). V was cut by 4 bases and J by 7 bases, with 17 bases left in between. There are 15 residues in the CDR3. Germline lookup yields CDR1 MNHEY and CDR2 SMNVEV (reference sequence). The CDR3 loop is CASSSISWTANEQFF. CDR3 bases: TGTGCCAGCAGTTCAATATCATGGACAGCTAATGAGCAGTTCTTC.

The chain uses TRBV11-2 and TRBJ1-5; tentative D call: TRBD1 (5 bases). The CDR3 is 13 residues long. The V end lost 5 bases, the J end lost 3 bases, and 8 bases lay between the germline ends. Germline loops: CDR1 SGHAT, CDR2 FQNNGV. In nucleotides, the CDR3 is TGTGCCAGCAGCCAGGGTCTCAATCAGCCCCAGCATTTT. It translates to CASSQGLNQPQHF.

The rearrangement joins TRBV27 to TRBJ1-6, with a weak D call TRBD1 (6 bases). The germline V gene encodes CDR1 MNHEY and CDR2 SMNVEV (reference sequence). The CDR3 totals 17 residues. The ends were cut back, 0 bases at V and 9 bases at J, with 18 bases in the middle. The CDR3 is CASSLSIVRAGASPLHF. The CDR3 DNA is TGTGCCAGCAGTTTATCAATAGTTCGGGCAGGGGCTTCACCCCTCCACTTT.

The chain combines TRBV10-1 with TRBJ2-7; 13 bases map to TRBD2. The trim removed 5 bases at V and 2 bases at J, leaving 3 bases unmatched. Per germline, CDR1 WNHNN and CDR2 SYGVQD (reference sequence). CDR3 length equals 15 residues. Here the CDR3 reads CASSMGTSGTYEQYF. For the CDR3, the DNA is TGCGCCAGCAGTATGGGGACTAGCGGGACCTACGAGCAGTACTTC.

This clone was counted only a few times. The rearrangement joins TRBV28 to TRBJ2-3; 9 bases line up with TRBD1. Germline trimming cut 4 bases from V and 1 base from J; bases unmatched to any gene: 12. The CDR3 runs to 18 residues. Per germline, CDR1 MDHEN and CDR2 SYDVKM. The CDR3 coding sequence is TGTGCCAGCAGTTCCCGGACAGGGGAGGGTTCACGCACAGATACGCAGTATTTT. Translated: CASSSRTGEGSRTDTQYF. Complete variable domain (other parts from reference TRBV28 and TRBJ2-3): DVKVTQSSRYLVKRTGEKVFLECVQDMDHENMFWYRQDPGLGLRLIYFSYDVKMKEKGDIPEGYSVSREKKERFSLILESASTNQTSMYLCASSSRTGEGSRTDTQYFGPGTRLTVL.

CDR3 DNA sequence: TGTGCCTGGAGTCCTTCCCGGGGGGGGACCCAGTACTTC. Residues: CAWSPSRGGTQYF. The chain links TRBV30 to TRBJ2-5, with 8 nucleotides matching TRBD2. The trim removed 2 bases at V and 7 bases at J, leaving 6 bases unmatched. Germline V gives CDR1 GTSNPN, CDR2 SVGIG (reference sequence). This CDR3 has 13 residues.

The chain uses TRBV27 and TRBJ1-2, with TRBD1 matching over 7 bases. In germline, CDR1 is MNHEY, CDR2 SMNVEV (reference sequence). This CDR3 spans 17 amino acids. V lost 0 bases to trimming and J lost 5 bases; unmatched junction nucleotides: 12. CDR3 DNA sequence: TGTGCCAGCAGTTTATCGGGATTGGGGACAGAGGTATATGGCTACACCTTC. It is translated as CASSLSGLGTEVYGYTF.

The CDR3 loop reads CASSFRTSGSAYSGANVLTF. As DNA, the CDR3 is TGCGCCAGCAGCTTTCGGACTAGCGGGAGTGCTTACTCTGGGGCCAACGTCCTGACTTTC. V gene TRBV5-1 combines with J gene TRBJ2-6, with 13 bases identical to TRBD2. V lost 2 bases to trimming and J lost 0 bases; unmatched junction nucleotides: 8. The CDR3 runs 20 residues. Germline CDR1 and CDR2: SGHRS and YFSETQ.

The chain links TRBV18 to TRBJ1-1, with 7 bases matching TRBD1. The germline V gene encodes CDR1 KGHSH and CDR2 LQKENI. V shed 5 bases, J shed 3 bases, and the junction held 15 bases outside the gene matches. This CDR3 has 17 residues. The chain's CDR3 is CASSSLGRGSFDTEAFF. In nucleotides, the CDR3 is TGTGCCAGCTCATCACTGGGCAGGGGGAGCTTTGACACTGAAGCTTTCTTT.

This rearrangement joins TRBV7-2 to TRBJ2-5; 11 bases agree with TRBD2. Losses at the gene ends were 6 bases for V and 7 bases for J; bases not matched to a gene: 7. CDR1 is SGHTA and CDR2 is FQGNSA in the germline V gene. The CDR3 contains 14 residues. CDR3 in DNA: TGTGCCAGCAGGCGTAGCGGGAGGGTGGGGACCCAGTACTTC. This gives the protein CASRRSGRVGTQYF. Full variable domain (rest looked up from reference TRBV7-2 and TRBJ2-5): GAGVSQSPSNKVTEKGKDVELRCDPISGHTALYWYRQSLGQGLEFLIYFQGNSAPDKSGLPSDRFSAERTGGSVSTLTIQRTQQEDSAVYLCASRRSGRVGTQYFGPGTRLLVL.

The chain uses TRBV6-5 and TRBJ1-2; D might be TRBD1 (6 bases). This CDR3 spans 14 amino acids. Germline-derived CDR1 and CDR2 are MNHEY and SVGAGI. V was pared by 5 bases and J by 4 bases, with 14 bases between. DNA of the CDR3: TGTGCCAGCAGTCCCGCGGGGGGGCTCTATGGCTACACCTTC. It is translated as CASSPAGGLYGYTF.

V and J are TRBV6-5 and TRBJ1-2, with D tentatively TRBD1 (5 bases). Deletions cut 6 bases from V and 0 bases from J, with 14 bases between. Germline V lookup: CDR1 MNHEY, CDR2 SVGAGI. This CDR3 spans 15 amino acids. CDR3 residues: CASSPGKSANYGYTF. In nucleotides, the CDR3 is TGTGCCAGCAGCCCAGGGAAGTCAGCTAACTATGGCTACACCTTC.

This chain joins TRBV5-6 and TRBJ2-7, with 8 bases fitting TRBD2. Losses at the gene ends were 1 base for V and 3 bases for J; bases not matched to a gene: 6. Germline V lookup: CDR1 SGHDT, CDR2 YYEEEE. CDR3 size: 15 residues. The CDR3 is CASSLYTSGYYEQYF. The CDR3 DNA follows: TGTGCCAGCAGCTTGTACACTAGCGGTTACTACGAGCAGTACTTC.